Listed here is a single TCR beta chain. The antigen remains undetermined. Germline loops: CDR1 MNHNS, CDR2 SASEGT. This CDR3 is 14 amino acids long. V shed 7 bases, J shed 8 bases, and the junction held 12 bases outside the gene matches. This record belongs to a study of cytomegalovirus exposure and HLA in healthy donors. Broader study findings: Sequencing depth roughly uniform across donors was assumed in presence/absence analyses. In an earlier analysis, most TCR beta V segments were productive about 87% or about 30% of the time.

Primers included in the PCR were 60 Vbeta and 13 Jbeta primers. The data were produced by immunoSEQ multiplex PCR, yet TCRdb's version contains in-frame clones alone and is incomplete. Here the sample table reports around 100,000 clones. The receptor comes from a man aged 25-40 years in good health and CMV-seronegative. Input material: PBMCs. J is TRBJ2-3 and V is TRBV6-1, with 7 bases fitting TRBD2. The chain's CDR3 is CASTTPGGGGTQYF. The CDR3 bases are TGTGCCAGCACGACCCCGGGCGGGGGAGGTACGCAGTATTTT.